The 30 T cell receptor beta chains in this list originate from one sample, sequenced in a study of Graves' ophthalmopathy and Graves' hyperthyroidism. The study amplified TCR beta CDR3 regions using RNA transcripts. A first-round RT-PCR used HTBI primers, followed by a second-round multiplex PCR. TCRdb reanalysed the multiplex PCR reads using MiXCR and keeps one entry per CDR3 protein. This sample carries under 200,000 distinct CDR3 sequences, over 35% of them seen once, and the ten largest clones take approximately 5.5%. The sequencing input was peripheral blood. The receptors come from a woman aged 40 to 50 with Graves' ophthalmopathy.

This clonotype was recorded at least ten times. The chain couples TRBV15 to TRBJ2-5; D gene uncertain. The CDR3 extends over 11 amino acids. The V gene's germline CDR1 is LNHNV and CDR2 YYDKDF (reference sequence). V lost 0 bases to trimming and J lost 4 bases, with 0 bases between them. The CDR3: CATSREETQYF. CDR3 nucleotides: TGTGCCACCAGCAGAGAAGAGACCCAGTACTTC. Using reference TRBV15 and TRBJ2-5 for the parts outside the CDR3, the full variable domain is DAMVIQNPRYQVTQFGKPVTLSCSQTLNHNVMYWYQQKSSQAPKLLFHYYDKDFNNEADTPDNFQSRRPNTSFCFLDIRSPGLGDTAMYLCATSREETQYFGPGTRLLVL.

Regarding this clonotype: One end of the junction does not line up with germline, which may come from a read error. The genes are TRBV10-3 and TRBJ1-1; D perhaps matches TRBD1 (5 bases). Germline CDR1 and CDR2: ENHRY and SYGVKD. This CDR3 comprises 13 residues. CDR3 sequence reads: CAISWSGNTESFF. The CDR3 nucleotides are TGTGCCATCAGTTGGTCAGGGAACACTGAATCTTTCTTT.

This clonotype was picked up many times. V gene TRBV5-6 combines with J gene TRBJ2-7, with D perhaps assigned TRBD1 or TRBD2 (5 bases each). In germline, CDR1 is SGHDT, CDR2 YYEEEE. Trimming stripped 2 bases from V and 0 bases from J, with 9 bases between. This CDR3 comprises 14 residues. CDR3: CASSFGTASYEQYF. The CDR3 DNA sequence: TGTGCCAGCAGCTTCGGGACGGCCTCCTACGAGCAGTACTTC.

This clonotype appeared many times. The chain recombines TRBV6-2 or TRBV6-3 with TRBJ1-1; D is uncertain. CDR3 size: 13 residues. Trimming removed 7 bases at V and 0 bases at J, with 9 bases between. Germline loops: CDR1 MNHEY, CDR2 SVGEGT. In nucleotides, the CDR3 is TGTGCCAGCAATATGGTTATGAACACTGAAGCTTTCTTT. It yields the protein CASNMVMNTEAFF.

In this sample, this clonotype turned up many times. V is TRBV18 and J is TRBJ2-7, with a weak D call TRBD1 (6 bases). This CDR3 contains 14 residues. Between the trimmed V and J ends, which lost 5 bases and 2 bases, there was a span of 13 bases. The germline V gene has CDR1 KGHSH and CDR2 LQKENI. The CDR3 region is CASSLRTDPYEQYF. The DNA for the CDR3 is TGTGCCAGCTCATTACGGACAGACCCCTACGAGCAGTACTTC.

This chain's CDR3 is CASSSSGVYEQYF. CDR3 bases: TGTGCCAGCAGTTCGTCGGGGGTATACGAGCAGTACTTC. The chain is built from TRBV6-2 or TRBV6-3 and TRBJ2-7, with TRBD2 as a possible D gene (6 bases). Per the germline V gene, CDR1 is MNHEY and CDR2 is SVGEGT. This CDR3 contains 13 residues. V lost 4 bases to trimming and J lost 4 bases, with 11 bases between them.

This clonotype was observed many times. The rearrangement joins TRBV18 to TRBJ2-7; D ambiguous. Between the trimmed V and J ends, which lost 5 bases and 5 bases, there was a span of 13 bases. This CDR3 comprises 13 residues. Germline values: CDR1 KGHSH, CDR2 LQKENI. The CDR3 coding sequence is TGTGCCAGCTCATCTCGCCCAGACCACGAGCAGTACTTC. It encodes CASSSRPDHEQYF.

CDR3 DNA sequence: TGTGCCAGCAGTACCTCTCTACAGAACACTGAAGCTTTCTTT. Protein product: CASSTSLQNTEAFF. J is TRBJ1-1 and V is TRBV28, with no clear D. The CDR3 runs 14 residues. V gave up 5 bases and J gave up 1 base, with 11 bases separating them. Germline loops: CDR1 MDHEN, CDR2 SYDVKM.

The V call is TRBV6-2 or TRBV6-3, the J call TRBJ1-5; 9 bases map to TRBD1. The CDR3 is made up of 17 amino acids. Germline V gives CDR1 MNHEY, CDR2 SVGEGT. Germline trimming cut 4 bases from V and 4 bases from J; bases unmatched to any gene: 11. Here the CDR3 reads CASSSNPDRGTNQPQHF. The CDR3 DNA reads as TGTGCCAGCAGTTCGAACCCGGACAGGGGAACAAATCAGCCCCAGCATTTT.

V and J are TRBV6-2 or TRBV6-3 and TRBJ2-7; D gene ambiguous. The CDR3 totals 14 residues. V was clipped by 6 bases and J by 0 bases, with 12 bases between them. Germline values: CDR1 MNHEY, CDR2 SVGEGT. The DNA for the CDR3 is TGTGCCAGCAGACGAGCGCGAAGCTCCTACGAGCAGTACTTC. The encoded protein is CASRRARSSYEQYF.

V gene TRBV28 combines with J gene TRBJ2-2; D is perhaps TRBD1 or TRBD2 (5 bases each). The CDR3 is made up of 12 amino acids. The germline CDR1 and CDR2 sequences are MDHEN and SYDVKM. V gave up 8 bases and J gave up 1 base, with 5 bases separating them. The CDR3 coding sequence is TGTGCCAGCGGGGGGAACACCGGGGAGCTGTTTTTT. Protein product: CASGGNTGELFF.

This clonotype came up many times. As DNA, the CDR3 is TGTGCCAGCGGACGGACAGGGACTGGCTACACCTTC. It codes for CASGRTGTGYTF. The chain links TRBV6-5 to TRBJ1-2; 8 bases fit TRBD1. The CDR3 extends over 12 amino acids. The V and J ends lost 8 bases and 7 bases, in that order; junction bases with no gene match: 6. Germline CDR1 reads MNHEY; CDR2 reads SVGAGI.

This chain links TRBV11-2 with TRBJ1-3; D gene ambiguous. The CDR3 extends over 15 amino acids. Looked up from germline, CDR1 is SGHAT and CDR2 is FQNNGV. Trimming took 4 bases from V and 4 from J, leaving 14 bases between them. The CDR3: CASSSRGVRGNTIYF. In DNA form, the CDR3 reads TGTGCCAGCAGCTCACGCGGGGTGAGGGGAAACACCATATATTTT.

At least ten counts were recorded for this clonotype. The chain has TRBV7-2 and TRBJ2-4; D remains ambiguous. The ends were cut back, 1 base at V and 1 base at J, with 5 bases in the middle. The V gene's germline CDR1 is SGHTA and CDR2 FQGNSA. There are 14 residues in the CDR3. The CDR3: CASSLVGAKNIQYF. The CDR3 region has the DNA TGTGCCAGCAGCTTAGTGGGGGCCAAAAACATTCAGTACTTC.

This chain uses TRBV20-1 with TRBJ1-1; D uncertain. The CDR3 runs 14 residues. Germline V gene data show CDR1 as DFQATT and CDR2 as SNEGSKA (reference sequence). In DNA, the CDR3 is TGCAGCGCCCCCCGGGCCACCCAGAACACTGAAGCTTTCTTT. It codes for CSAPRATQNTEAFF.

This clonotype showed up many times. The rearrangement uses TRBV12-5 and TRBJ1-5; D unresolved. The V gene lost 5 bases and the J gene lost 4 bases, with 18 bases spanning the gap. The germline gives CDR1 LGHNT, CDR2 FRNRAP. The CDR3 runs to 16 residues. CDR3 bases: TGTGCTAGTGGTCCCCCCGAAGGACCTGGGAATCAGCCCCAGCATTTT. This codes for CASGPPEGPGNQPQHF. The whole variable domain, remainder taken from reference TRBV12-5 and TRBJ1-5, is DARVTQTPRHKVTEMGQEVTMRCQPILGHNTVFWYRQTMMQGLELLAYFRNRAPLDDSGMPKDRFSAEMPDATLATLKIQPSEPRDSAVYFCASGPPEGPGNQPQHFGDGTRLSIL.

DNA for the CDR3: TGTGCCAGCAGACCGTCTCGCATTAGCAATCAGCCCCAGCATTTT. It is translated as CASRPSRISNQPQHF. The genes are TRBV6-1 and TRBJ1-5; D is ambiguous. This CDR3 is 15 amino acids long. Germline loops: CDR1 MNHNS, CDR2 SASEGT. V lost 6 bases to trimming and J lost 0 bases, with 12 bases between them.

This clonotype was seen once. The J gene is TRBJ2-2, the V gene TRBV12-3 or TRBV12-4; TRBD2 agrees at 12 bases. Trimming at V came to 2 bases and at J to 1 base, leaving 2 bases not matched to a gene. This CDR3 is 17 amino acids long. CDR3 in DNA: TGTGCCAGCAGTTTAATGGGACTAGCGGGGAACACCGGGGAGCTGTTTTTT. Amino acids: CASSLMGLAGNTGELFF.

This clonotype was detected many times. The chain combines TRBV27 with TRBJ2-7, with 8 bases fitting TRBD1. Germline V gives CDR1 MNHEY, CDR2 SMNVEV (reference sequence). This CDR3 is built from 15 residues. J was trimmed by 3 bases and V by 0 bases; bases with no gene match: 4. This CDR3 is CASSLSTGAYYEQYF. CDR3 sequence (DNA): TGTGCCAGCAGTTTATCGACAGGGGCTTACTACGAGCAGTACTTC.

V usage is TRBV7-2 and J usage is TRBJ1-5, with TRBD1 as a possible D gene (5 bases). The CDR3 totals 15 residues. The germline CDR1 and CDR2 sequences are SGHTA and FQGNSA. V lost 4 bases, J lost 10 bases, and 20 bases lay in between. DNA for the CDR3: TGTGCCAGCAGCTGGGGCCCCCAAGGGATTGAACCCCAGCATTTT. Translating it yields CASSWGPQGIEPQHF.

The chain couples TRBV12-3 or TRBV12-4 to TRBJ1-1; D is undetermined. The CDR3 sequence is 13 residues long. V was cut by 8 bases and J by 5 bases, with 15 bases left in between. The CDR3 loop reads CASGRALGTEAFF. The CDR3 DNA reads as TGTGCCAGCGGTCGGGCCCTGGGGACTGAAGCTTTCTTT.

This clonotype was detected ten times or more. As DNA, the CDR3 is TGTGCCAGCAGTTACCCCGGACAGACCGTAAACTATGGCTACACCTTC. This translates into CASSYPGQTVNYGYTF. The chain employs TRBV6-5 and TRBJ1-2; maybe TRBD1 (6 bases). V was shortened by 2 bases and J by 2 bases, with 15 bases between the two germline ends. The CDR3 length is 16 residues. Germline V lookup: CDR1 MNHEY, CDR2 SVGAGI.

This rearrangement joins TRBV11-2 to TRBJ2-5; TRBD2 is a possible D gene (5 bases). CDR1 and CDR2 (germline): SGHAT, FQNNGV. This CDR3 has 17 amino acids. Trimming cost V 0 bases and J 0 bases, with 14 bases left between them. The CDR3 nucleotides are TGTGCCAGCAGCTTAGATCTCGGCGGGCCTTACCAAGAGACCCAGTACTTC. This encodes CASSLDLGGPYQETQYF.

This clonotype was seen many times. The gene calls are TRBV30 and TRBJ2-2; 7 bases agree with TRBD2. The CDR3 consists of 14 residues. Germline CDR1 GTSNPN, CDR2 SVGIG (reference sequence). The V and J ends lost 5 bases and 6 bases, in that order; junction bases with no gene match: 9. CDR3 region: CAWEGPAGAGELFF. For the CDR3, the DNA is TGTGCCTGGGAGGGGCCTGCGGGAGCCGGGGAGCTGTTTTTT.

This chain joins TRBV15 and TRBJ2-5, with D unresolved. The CDR3 consists of 13 residues. Trimming cost V 4 bases and J 5 bases, with 11 bases left between them. Germline CDR1 is LNHNV and CDR2 is YYDKDF (reference sequence). CDR3 DNA sequence: TGTGCCACCAGCATCCTAACAGCGGAGACCCAGTACTTC. It codes for CATSILTAETQYF.

V usage is TRBV6-2 or TRBV6-3 and J usage is TRBJ2-7, with D hard to call. V lost 6 bases and J lost 6, with 12 bases in between. Per germline, CDR1 MNHEY and CDR2 SVGEGT. This CDR3 has 12 amino acids. The DNA for the CDR3 is TGTGCCAGCAGCCGATCGAAGGGCGAGCAGTACTTC. Translation gives CASSRSKGEQYF.

This clonotype was detected ten times or more. This chain connects TRBV27 to TRBJ2-7; 7 bases fit TRBD2. J was trimmed by 5 bases and V by 2 bases; bases with no gene match: 12. The CDR3 sequence is 16 residues long. Germline assignment: CDR1 MNHEY and CDR2 SMNVEV (reference sequence). The CDR3 spells CASSLSMWRESNEQYF. DNA of the CDR3: TGTGCCAGCAGTTTAAGTATGTGGCGGGAGTCCAACGAGCAGTACTTC.

The chain uses TRBV15 and TRBJ1-5, with TRBD1 as a possible D gene (5 bases). The CDR3 runs to 16 residues. Germline CDR1 reads LNHNV; CDR2 reads YYDKDF (reference sequence). Between the trimmed V and J ends, which lost 1 base and 1 base, there was a span of 11 bases. This chain's CDR3 is CATSRAMDISNQPQHF. CDR3 nucleotides: TGTGCCACCAGCAGAGCTATGGACATCAGCAATCAGCCCCAGCATTTT.

The sample holds many counts of this clonotype. This chain connects TRBV6-1 to TRBJ1-1; maybe TRBD1 (5 bases). V lost 1 base and J lost 11, with 17 bases in between. CDR1 MNHNS and CDR2 SASEGT come from the germline V gene. The CDR3 has 14 residues. CDR3 loop: CASSEGGSGIKAFF. Here the CDR3 DNA reads TGTGCCAGCAGTGAAGGGGGGTCAGGGATTAAGGCTTTCTTT.

This clonotype was counted many times. J is TRBJ2-5 and V is TRBV28, with 7 positions matching TRBD2. The CDR3 runs to 16 residues. Germline V gene data show CDR1 as MDHEN and CDR2 as SYDVKM. J lost 7 bases, V lost 7 bases, and 18 bases had no gene match. CDR3 in DNA: TGTGCCAGCACCCCCGTGGGGAGGGCGAGGATGGCGACCCAGTACTTC. The encoded protein is CASTPVGRARMATQYF.